This T cell receptor beta chain came from a study of molecular identifiers for immune sequencing clone quantification. Bulk TCR libraries were made with methods that had been previously described and with listed TCR primers. Each CDR3 protein gets one entry after TCRdb re-called the PCR reads with MiXCR. This table has about 320,000 distinct CDR3 sequences, roughly a quarter appearing once. With regard to this clonotype: Its antigen is unknown.

The junction had 11 bases not matched to a gene; V was cut back by 5 bases and J by 0 bases. CDR1 is SGDLS, CDR2 YYNGEE, per germline. The CDR3 contains 17 residues. The study, taken as a whole, reports: Clones with over 20 RNA copies captured over 99% of effector molecules but under 1% of naive ones.

This TCR was recovered from a human donor in good health. Some libraries in this study had Jurkat cell RNA spiked in. Sequenced input: naive CD8+ T cells from blood, with Jurkat cell RNA spiked in. Subset given: FACS-sorted CD8+CD4-CCR7+CD45RA+ naive T cells. This sequence joins TRBV9 and TRBJ2-5; 9 nucleotides align to TRBD2. The chain's CDR3 is CASRGIEREAHQETQYF. As DNA, the CDR3 is TGTGCCAGCAGGGGGATCGAGCGGGAGGCCCACCAAGAGACCCAGTACTTC. Full variable domain (missing parts from reference TRBV9 and TRBJ2-5): DSGVTQTPKHLITATGQRVTLRCSPRSGDLSVYWYQQSLDQGLQFLIQYYNGEERAKGNILERFSAQQFPDLHSELNLSSLELGDSALYFCASRGIEREAHQETQYFGPGTRLLVL.